The clone carrying this T cell receptor (beta chain) was counted between two and nine times. Its matching antigen is unknown. The sample comes from a study of metastatic and nonmetastatic thyroid tumors. Study background: The study looked at repertoires side by side in blood and in tumor or nodule tissue from malignant and benign thyroid patients.

As processed by the authors: CDR3 was compared across clinicopathological groups, and the resulting differences were used to build a distant-metastasis classifier for papillary thyroid cancer. With MiXCR, TCRdb called clones anew from the PCR reads. V and J calls and clone size were set by TCRdb, not the authors. The data show more than 40,000 clones, roughly 15% seen once. No treatment had been given to any patient before thyroid surgery. Notes on the study in general: Versus benign nodules, malignant thyroid tumors reportedly had significantly higher TCR beta diversity, in blood and tumor.

The germline V gene encodes CDR1 MNHNS and CDR2 SASEGT. J was trimmed by 7 bases and V by 5 bases; bases with no gene match: 11. This CDR3 has 15 amino acids. Sequenced input: blood. This rearrangement joins TRBV6-1 to TRBJ1-5, with 7 bases aligning to TRBD1. The TCR comes from a female donor with papillary thyroid cancer or a benign thyroid nodule (not recorded which). Some clones in this sample may be carry-over from other donors' samples. The CDR3 DNA sequence: TGTGCCAGCAGTAGAGGGGACAGTCTGGGACAGCCCCAGCATTTT. Protein sequence: CASSRGDSLGQPQHF.